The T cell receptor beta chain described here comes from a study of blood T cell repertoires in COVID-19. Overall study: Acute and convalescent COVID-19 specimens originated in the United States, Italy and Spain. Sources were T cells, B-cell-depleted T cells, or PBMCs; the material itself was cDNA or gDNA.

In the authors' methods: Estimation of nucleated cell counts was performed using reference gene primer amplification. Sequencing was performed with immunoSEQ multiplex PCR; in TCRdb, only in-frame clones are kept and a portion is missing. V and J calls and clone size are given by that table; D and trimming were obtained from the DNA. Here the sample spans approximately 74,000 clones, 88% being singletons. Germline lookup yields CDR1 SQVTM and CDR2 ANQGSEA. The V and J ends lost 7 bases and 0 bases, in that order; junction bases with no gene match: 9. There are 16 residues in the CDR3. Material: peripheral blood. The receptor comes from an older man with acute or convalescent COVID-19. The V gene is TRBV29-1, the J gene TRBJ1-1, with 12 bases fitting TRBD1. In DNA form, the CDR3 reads TGCAGCGCCAAGAGAGGGACAGGGGGCGTGAACACTGAAGCTTTCTTT. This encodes CSAKRGTGGVNTEAFF.